A single sample gave rise to the 19 T cell receptor beta chains below, sequenced in a study of T cell responses to AZD1222 COVID-19 vaccine (dated by TCRdb to the early 2020s). The time point label for this specimen denotes: baseline before first vaccination. Libraries were constructed by the immunoSEQ multiplex PCR assay. Here the immuneACCESS table is served through TCRdb, limited to in-frame sequences with V and J called. Missing clones are a known gap in these copies; in checked studies unresolved V genes cover under half, and the rest lacks a known reason. The sample data list about 140,000 clones, and roughly 92% of these were observed just once. The top ten hold roughly 5% of the sample. The sequencing here drew on peripheral blood, taken on day 0 of AZD1222 vaccination. These receptors were taken from an adult in good health.

The rearrangement uses TRBV19 and TRBJ2-1; 11 bases are shared with TRBD1. Per germline, CDR1 LNHDA and CDR2 SQIVND (reference sequence). CDR3 length: 15 amino acids. Germline trimming cut 4 bases from V and 9 bases from J; bases unmatched to any gene: 8. CDR3 in amino acids: CASSSVGQGEGEQFF. CDR3 sequence (DNA): TGTGCCAGTAGTAGTGTGGGACAGGGGGAGGGTGAGCAGTTCTTC.

The CDR3 is CSVPAGGQYTGELFF. CDR3 DNA: TGCAGCGTACCCGCGGGGGGGCAGTACACCGGGGAGCTGTTTTTT. The chain combines TRBV29-1 with TRBJ2-2; 9 bases match TRBD2. Trimming took 6 bases from V and 3 from J; bases not matched to a gene: 8. The germline gives CDR1 SQVTM, CDR2 ANQGSEA. The CDR3 has 15 residues.

This rearrangement joins TRBV28 to TRBJ1-1; no reliable D call. Germline-derived CDR1 and CDR2 are MDHEN and SYDVKM. The CDR3 loop spans 14 amino acids. The V end lost 2 bases, the J end lost 4 bases, and 11 bases lay between the germline ends. CDR3 amino acids: CASSLPGQITEAFF. Written as DNA, the CDR3 is TGTGCCAGCAGTTTACCGGGCCAAATCACTGAAGCTTTCTTT.

This clone was seen just once. The rearrangement joins TRBV5-1 to TRBJ2-2; D unresolved. CDR3 size: 13 residues. Germline CDR1 and CDR2: SGHRS and YFSETQ. Trimming pared 1 base from V and 9 bases from J, leaving 10 bases between. The CDR3 loop reads CASSLRDLRELFF. In DNA form, the CDR3 reads TGCGCCAGCAGCTTGAGGGATCTCCGGGAGCTGTTTTTT.

This clone appeared a single time. The chain carries TRBV19 and TRBJ1-5; D is possibly TRBD1 (6 bases). The CDR3 spans 15 residues. Trimming removed 7 bases from V and 0 bases from J, with 13 bases in between. The germline V gene encodes CDR1 LNHDA and CDR2 SQIVND (reference sequence). CDR3 nucleotides: TGTGCCAGTACCGTAACAGGGTATAGCAATCAGCCCCAGCATTTT. This gives the protein CASTVTGYSNQPQHF.

The chain carries TRBV6-5 and TRBJ1-2; D may be TRBD1 (5 bases). Germline CDR1 is MNHEY and CDR2 is SVGAGI. CDR3 length: 14 residues. Trimming removed 7 bases from V and 3 bases from J, with 15 bases in between. The CDR3: CASTIPGGDYGYTF. The CDR3 DNA is TGTGCCAGCACCATTCCCGGGGGGGACTATGGCTACACCTTC.

The rearrangement joins TRBV28 to TRBJ1-2, with a possible D match to TRBD1 (6 bases). CDR3 length: 12 amino acids. The germline V gene has CDR1 MDHEN and CDR2 SYDVKM. The CDR3 DNA follows: TGTGCGTCGTCCAGGGGTAACTATGGCTACACCTTC. It translates to CASSRGNYGYTF.

The V gene is TRBV27, the J gene TRBJ2-3; 16 bases are shared with TRBD2. CDR1 and CDR2 (germline): MNHEY, SMNVEV (reference sequence). The length of the CDR3 is 18 residues. The V gene end was trimmed by 4 bases and the J gene end by 4 bases; junction bases not matched to a gene: 8. This chain's CDR3 is CASSSAGTSGGAADTQYF. CDR3 coding DNA: TGTGCCAGCAGTTCCGCCGGGACTAGCGGGGGGGCCGCAGATACGCAGTATTTT.

The rearrangement joins TRBV10-3 to TRBJ2-6, with TRBD1 matching over 10 bases. The germline gives CDR1 ENHRY, CDR2 SYGVKD. The CDR3 contains 15 residues. After removal of 7 bases from V and 4 bases from J, the junction contained 4 bases not matched to a gene. CDR3 coding DNA: TGTGCCATCAAAGACAGGGGGCCAGGGGCCAACGTCCTGACTTTC. Amino acids: CAIKDRGPGANVLTF.

This sequence joins TRBV27 and TRBJ1-5; D possibly corresponds to TRBD1 (6 bases). The CDR3 sequence is 15 residues long. V was pared by 5 bases and J by 6 bases, with 17 bases between. Germline-derived CDR1 and CDR2 are MNHEY and SMNVEV (reference sequence). Here the CDR3 reads CASSMNRDRGQPQHF. CDR3 sequence (DNA): TGTGCCAGCAGTATGAACAGGGATAGGGGTCAGCCCCAGCATTTT.

This clone was recorded once. The rearrangement joins TRBV27 to TRBJ2-2; 8 nucleotides match TRBD2. V lost 5 bases to trimming and J lost 1 base; unmatched junction nucleotides: 6. CDR1 and CDR2 from the germline V gene are MNHEY and SMNVEV (reference sequence). CDR3 length: 16 amino acids. The CDR3 bases are TGTGCCAGCAGTCCCAAGCGGGGGAGGAACACCGGGGAGCTGTTTTTT. Amino acid sequence: CASSPKRGRNTGELFF.

This clone is a singleton in its sample. The genes are TRBV28 and TRBJ1-4; 7 bases agree with TRBD1. Germline assignment: CDR1 MDHEN and CDR2 SYDVKM. V was pared by 6 bases and J by 0 bases, with 13 bases of the junction left unmatched. CDR3 length: 18 amino acids. The CDR3: CASSYTGVGTATNEKLFF. The CDR3 coding sequence is TGTGCCAGCAGCTATACAGGGGTAGGGACGGCAACTAATGAAAAACTGTTTTTT.

For the CDR3, the DNA is TGTGCCAGCAGTGACTCGAATCAGAACACCGGGGAGCTGTTTTTT. Its translation: CASSDSNQNTGELFF. The chain carries TRBV6-4 and TRBJ2-2; unclear D gene. V was clipped by 0 bases and J by 1 base, with 6 bases between them. The CDR3 runs to 15 residues. Germline-derived CDR1 and CDR2 are MRHNA and SNTAGT.

CDR3 DNA sequence: TGTGCCAGCAGCTCTACAGGGAAGGGAAACTCTGGAAACACCATATATTTT. This translates into CASSSTGKGNSGNTIYF. The chain recombines TRBV7-9 with TRBJ1-3; a possible D gene is TRBD1 (6 bases). With 4 bases removed from V and 0 bases from J, the gap between germline ends came to 16 bases. The CDR3 sequence is 17 residues long. Germline V lookup: CDR1 SEHNR, CDR2 FQNEAQ (reference sequence). Based on the CDR3 plus reference TRBV7-9 and TRBJ1-3, the full variable domain is DTGVSQNPRHKITKRGQNVTFRCDPISEHNRLYWYRQTLGQGPEFLTYFQNEAQLEKSRLLSDRFSAERPKGSFSTLEIQRTEQGDSAMYLCASSSTGKGNSGNTIYFGEGSWLTVV.

This clone was seen just once. The chain carries TRBV6-5 and TRBJ1-6, with a weak D call TRBD1 (6 bases). Germline lookup yields CDR1 MNHEY and CDR2 SVGAGI. Trimming cost V 6 bases and J 12 bases, with 18 bases left between them. CDR3 size: 14 residues. The CDR3 coding sequence is TGTGCCAGCAGCCCCCGCCTCGGGGGACAACCCCTCCACTTT. This sequence encodes CASSPRLGGQPLHF.

In this sample, this clone turned up once. The chain uses TRBV27 and TRBJ1-6; 7 nucleotides align to TRBD1. CDR1 and CDR2 from the germline V gene are MNHEY and SMNVEV (reference sequence). This CDR3 spans 14 amino acids. Losses at the gene ends were 5 bases for V and 12 bases for J; bases not matched to a gene: 10. In DNA, the CDR3 is TGTGCCAGCAGTCCTCTTGACAGGGAAAGACCCCTCCACTTT. The encoded protein is CASSPLDRERPLHF.

This sequence joins TRBV5-6 and TRBJ1-2; unclear D gene. This CDR3 region has 13 residues. Germline V gene sequence: CDR1 SGHDT, CDR2 YYEEEE. Trimming removed 0 bases from V and 4 bases from J, with 7 bases in between. The chain's CDR3 is CASSLGVGYGYTF. Written as DNA, the CDR3 is TGTGCCAGCAGCTTGGGGGTCGGCTATGGCTACACCTTC. Looking up the rest from reference TRBV5-6 and TRBJ1-2 gives the full variable domain: DAGVTQSPTHLIKTRGQQVTLRCSPKSGHDTVSWYQQALGQGPQFIFQYYEEEERQRGNFPDRFSGHQFPNYSSELNVNALLLGDSALYLCASSLGVGYGYTFGSGTRLTVV.

The J gene is TRBJ1-2, the V gene TRBV5-6; tentatively, D is TRBD1 (5 bases). Germline V CDR1 and CDR2: SGHDT, YYEEEE. The CDR3 covers 13 residues. The ends were cut back, 5 bases at V and 4 bases at J, with 12 bases in the middle. CDR3 sequence (DNA): TGTGCCAGCAGACGAGCAGGGCCCTATGGCTACACCTTC. It translates to CASRRAGPYGYTF.

This clone was found once. The chain links TRBV7-2 to TRBJ2-7, with D perhaps matching TRBD2 (6 bases). Looked up from germline, CDR1 is SGHTA and CDR2 is FQGNSA. This CDR3 is built from 16 residues. The V end was cut by 1 base, the J end by 5 bases, with 18 bases between. The CDR3 loop is CASSLVAGRVRHEQYF. The CDR3 bases are TGTGCCAGCAGCTTAGTGGCGGGACGGGTCCGACACGAGCAGTACTTC.